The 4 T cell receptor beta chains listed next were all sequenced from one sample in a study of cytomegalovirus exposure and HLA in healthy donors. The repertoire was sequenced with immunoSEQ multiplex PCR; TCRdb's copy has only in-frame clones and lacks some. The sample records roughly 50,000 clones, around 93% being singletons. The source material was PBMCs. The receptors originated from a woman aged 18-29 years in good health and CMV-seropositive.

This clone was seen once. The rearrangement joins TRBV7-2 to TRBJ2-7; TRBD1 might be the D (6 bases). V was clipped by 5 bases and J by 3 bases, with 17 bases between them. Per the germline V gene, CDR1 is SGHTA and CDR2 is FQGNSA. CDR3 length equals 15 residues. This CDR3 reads CASSKGGTQNYEQYF. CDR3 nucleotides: TGTGCCAGCAGCAAAGGTGGGACACAAAACTACGAGCAGTACTTC.

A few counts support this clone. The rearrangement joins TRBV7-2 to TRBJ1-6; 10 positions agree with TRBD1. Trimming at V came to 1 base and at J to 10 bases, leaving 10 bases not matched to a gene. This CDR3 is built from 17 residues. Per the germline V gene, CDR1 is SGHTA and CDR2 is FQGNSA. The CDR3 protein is CASSLGGGTGAISPLHF. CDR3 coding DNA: TGTGCCAGCAGCTTAGGGGGGGGGACAGGGGCCATATCACCCCTCCACTTT.

In DNA form, the CDR3 reads TGTGCCACCAGCAGAGTCCGGGGGGGTACTGATACGCAGTATTTT. Amino acids: CATSRVRGGTDTQYF. The chain is built from TRBV15 and TRBJ2-3, with 8 positions matching TRBD2. CDR1 LNHNV and CDR2 YYDKDF come from the germline V gene (reference sequence). The V and J ends lost 1 base and 6 bases, in that order; junction bases with no gene match: 6. The CDR3 covers 15 residues.

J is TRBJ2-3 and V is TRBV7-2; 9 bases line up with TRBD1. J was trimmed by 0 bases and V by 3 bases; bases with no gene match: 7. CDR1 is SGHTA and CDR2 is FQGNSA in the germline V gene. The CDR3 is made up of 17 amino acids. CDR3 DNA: TGTGCCAGCAGCTTGAACAGGGGGCCTTCTAGCACAGATACGCAGTATTTT. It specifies CASSLNRGPSSTDTQYF. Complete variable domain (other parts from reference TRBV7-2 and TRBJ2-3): GAGVSQSPSNKVTEKGKDVELRCDPISGHTALYWYRQSLGQGLEFLIYFQGNSAPDKSGLPSDRFSAERTGGSVSTLTIQRTQQEDSAVYLCASSLNRGPSSTDTQYFGPGTRLTVL.